This TCR beta chain is drawn from a study of vaccination and CD4 T cells after COVID-19. Whole-study context: Convalescent cases consisted of six males and four females, of whom two were Hispanic. The interval from dose two to post-vaccine sampling had a median of roughly 72 days, and it ranged from 14 to 241. Control wells got either CEFX epitopes, HIV-1 Nef peptides, or no peptide at all. Points from the study as a whole: Convalescent patients' median share of reactive clones seen only post-vaccination was 70% to 90%.

With the Oncomine TCR Beta short-read assay, DNA from cultured CD4+ T cells was sequenced. Via MiXCR, TCRdb re-called the PCR reads, giving one row per CDR3 protein. The table has roughly 14,000 distinct CDR3 sequences, 63% seen once. CDR1 and CDR2 from the germline V gene are SGHRS and YFSETQ. The germline V and J ends were trimmed by 3 bases and 4 bases, with 16 bases remaining between them. The CDR3 length is 15 residues. About this clonotype itself: Antigen unknown.

Treatment: roughly ten-day PBMC culture with coronavirus spike peptide pools or control peptides (ViraFEST assay). The source material was CD4+ T cells from blood, cultured in vitro. The rearrangement links TRBV5-1 to TRBJ1-2; the D gene is possibly TRBD1 (6 bases). This clonotype originated in a human donor who had recovered from COVID-19. DNA for the CDR3: TGCGCCAGCAGCTCCCCGGAAGGGGGGATCTATGGCTACACCTTC. It encodes CASSSPEGGIYGYTF.